The next 12 T cell receptor beta chains were all read from a single sample in a study of blood T cell repertoires in COVID-19. Method: immunoSEQ multiplex PCR; TCRdb's copy keeps in-frame clones and lacks some. The sample holds 75,000 to 90,000 clones, around 91% seen once. The material sequenced was peripheral blood. The receptors originated from a human donor in a cohort sampled during active COVID-19.

This chain joins TRBV3-1 (or the pseudogene TRBV3-2) and TRBJ1-3; 8 bases are shared with TRBD1. Germline lookup yields CDR1 LGHDT and CDR2 YNNKEL (reference sequence). The CDR3 extends over 15 amino acids. J lost 2 bases, V lost 3 bases, and 3 bases had no gene match. CDR3 in amino acids: CASSHRGRAGNTIYF. The CDR3 DNA reads TGTGCCAGCAGCCACAGGGGGCGAGCTGGAAACACCATATATTTT.

This sequence joins TRBV7-2 and TRBJ2-5; D possibly corresponds to TRBD1 (5 bases). This CDR3 is built from 16 residues. Germline-derived CDR1 and CDR2 are SGHTA and FQGNSA. V lost 1 base, J lost 4 bases, and 16 bases lay in between. DNA for the CDR3: TGTGCCAGCAGCTTAGGTGGGGCGTCCTATTTAGAGACCCAGTACTTC. Its protein is CASSLGGASYLETQYF. The full variable domain, with the rest looked up from reference TRBV7-2 and TRBJ2-5, is GAGVSQSPSNKVTEKGKDVELRCDPISGHTALYWYRQSLGQGLEFLIYFQGNSAPDKSGLPSDRFSAERTGGSVSTLTIQRTQQEDSAVYLCASSLGGASYLETQYFGPGTRLLVL.

V usage is TRBV27 and J usage is TRBJ2-7; 9 positions match TRBD1. Trimming at V came to 4 bases and at J to 3 bases, leaving 7 bases not matched to a gene. This CDR3 is built from 15 residues. Germline CDR1 is MNHEY and CDR2 is SMNVEV (reference sequence). The CDR3 DNA reads TGTGCCAGCAGTTCAACCGGGACAGGGAACTACGAGCAGTACTTC. Protein: CASSSTGTGNYEQYF.

The V and J genes are TRBV4-1 and TRBJ1-2, with D perhaps matching TRBD1 (5 bases). The CDR3 consists of 14 residues. V dropped 4 bases and J dropped 3 bases, with 12 bases sitting between them. Germline assignment: CDR1 MGHRA and CDR2 YSYEKL. This chain's CDR3 is CASSPAEGDYGYTF. In nucleotides, the CDR3 is TGCGCCAGCAGCCCCGCGGAAGGGGACTATGGCTACACCTTC.

This CDR3 reads CASSPTSKETQYF. The DNA of the CDR3 is TGTGCCAGCTCACCAACTAGCAAAGAGACCCAGTACTTC. This chain uses TRBV18 with TRBJ2-5, with D perhaps TRBD2 (6 bases). Germline values: CDR1 KGHSH, CDR2 LQKENI. The CDR3 is 13 residues long. V was shortened by 2 bases and J by 3 bases, with 7 bases between the two germline ends.

The chain carries TRBV7-2 and TRBJ1-3, with D perhaps matching TRBD1 (5 bases). Trimming took 1 base from V and 0 from J, leaving 13 bases between them. CDR1 is SGHTA and CDR2 is FQGNSA in the germline V gene. The CDR3 is 17 residues long. CDR3 residues: CASSLVSGTYSGNTIYF. CDR3 DNA sequence: TGTGCCAGCAGCTTAGTTTCCGGGACTTACTCTGGAAACACCATATATTTT.

This clone occurred a few times. The chain has TRBV7-9 and TRBJ1-2, with 12 bases that match TRBD1. The V segment lost 5 bases and the J segment 3 bases; nucleotides outside the gene matches: 7. The CDR3 has 16 residues. The germline CDR1 and CDR2 sequences are SEHNR and FQNEAQ (reference sequence). The CDR3 region has the DNA TGTGCCAGCAGCCAATTCGGGACAGGGGGCGACTATGGCTACACCTTC. Residues: CASSQFGTGGDYGYTF.

The chain carries TRBV6-5 and TRBJ1-2; D not resolved. The germline gives CDR1 MNHEY, CDR2 SVGAGI. V lost 8 bases, J lost 4 bases, and 5 bases lay in between. CDR3 length: 10 amino acids. CDR3 residues: CASFSYGYTF. In nucleotides, the CDR3 is TGTGCCAGCTTCAGCTATGGCTACACCTTC.

The J gene is TRBJ2-3, the V gene TRBV10-3; weak D call: TRBD1 (6 bases). V was trimmed by 6 bases and J by 3 bases, leaving 16 bases between them. This CDR3 is 15 amino acids long. Per the germline V gene, CDR1 is ENHRY and CDR2 is SYGVKD. This CDR3 is CAIREGVSGTDTQYF. In nucleotides, the CDR3 is TGTGCCATCAGAGAGGGGGTATCGGGGACAGATACGCAGTATTTT.

This chain joins TRBV6-2 or TRBV6-3 and TRBJ2-3; possibly TRBD1 for D (5 bases). The CDR3 runs 15 residues. The V gene's germline CDR1 is MNHEY and CDR2 SVGEGT. V lost 2 bases and J 2 bases, leaving 11 bases between the germline ends. This CDR3 is CASSYVGAHTDTQYF. DNA of the CDR3: TGTGCCAGCAGTTACGTTGGGGCCCACACAGATACGCAGTATTTT.

The chain couples TRBV9 to TRBJ2-2, with D perhaps TRBD1 (6 bases). Germline V gene lookup returns CDR1 SGDLS and CDR2 YYNGEE. The CDR3 consists of 16 residues. The V and J ends lost 4 bases and 1 base respectively, with 14 bases between them. Written as DNA, the CDR3 is TGTGCCAGCAGCATACGACAGGAGATGAACACCGGGGAGCTGTTTTTT. Protein sequence: CASSIRQEMNTGELFF.

This rearrangement joins TRBV12-3 or TRBV12-4 to TRBJ2-3; maybe TRBD2 (5 bases). The CDR3 is 13 residues long. The V gene lost 2 bases and the J gene lost 4 bases, with 7 bases spanning the gap. The DNA for the CDR3 is TGTGCCAGCAGTTTAAGACTATCAGATACGCAGTATTTT. This gives the protein CASSLRLSDTQYF.